The 31 T cell receptor beta chains presented below share a single source sample, sequenced in a study of early T cells in non-severe SARS-CoV-2 infection. One entry per CDR3 protein, called by TCRdb with MiXCR from the 5' RACE reads. The sample contains around 58,000 distinct CDR3 sequences, more than 12% of which appear only once. The source material was whole blood, sampled at baseline. The origin of the receptors is an adult who was a healthcare worker with PCR-confirmed SARS-CoV-2 infection or an uninfected control (not recorded which).

This clonotype was seen ten or more times. V is TRBV29-1 and J is TRBJ1-4; TRBD1 matches 7 bases. CDR1 is SQVTM, CDR2 ANQGSEA, per germline. This CDR3 spans 13 amino acids. V was pared by 6 bases and J by 10 bases, with 11 bases of the junction left unmatched. The CDR3 region is CSVDREMEGKLFF. The CDR3 region has the DNA TGCAGCGTCGACAGGGAGATGGAGGGAAAACTGTTTTTT.

This clonotype has a handful of counts. V is TRBV12-3 or TRBV12-4 and J is TRBJ2-6, with D hard to call. V lost 1 base to trimming and J lost 3 bases, with 7 bases between them. This CDR3 spans 15 amino acids. Here the CDR3 reads CASSLGGFGANVLTF. The CDR3 bases are TGTGCCAGCAGTTTAGGGGGATTTGGGGCCAACGTCCTGACTTTC.

The CDR3, as DNA: TGTGCCAGCACTCAGGGGGCTACTAACTATGGCTACACCTTC. Translated: CASTQGATNYGYTF. The chain links TRBV28 to TRBJ1-2, with 8 positions matching TRBD1. The ends lost 7 bases at V and 0 bases at J; junction bases unmatched: 4. Per germline, CDR1 MDHEN and CDR2 SYDVKM. This CDR3 spans 14 amino acids.

This clonotype was observed a handful of times. The chain carries TRBV27 and TRBJ1-6; D remains unclear. Germline loops: CDR1 MNHEY, CDR2 SMNVEV (reference sequence). V lost 6 bases and J lost 0, with 12 bases in between. The CDR3 extends over 16 amino acids. The chain's CDR3 is CASSILWGSYNSPLHF. In nucleotides, the CDR3 is TGTGCCAGCAGCATCCTCTGGGGCTCCTATAATTCACCCCTCCACTTT.

This clonotype was counted a few times. The chain combines TRBV20-1 with TRBJ2-3; D possibly matches TRBD1 or TRBD2 (6 bases each). The ends were cut back, 0 bases at V and 1 base at J, with 17 bases in the middle. This CDR3 contains 17 residues. Germline V gives CDR1 DFQATT, CDR2 SNEGSKA (reference sequence). CDR3 residues: CSARDLRGAIGTDTQYF. In DNA form, the CDR3 reads TGCAGTGCTAGAGATTTAAGGGGGGCTATCGGCACAGATACGCAGTATTTT.

This clonotype was found a few times. V is TRBV5-1 and J is TRBJ2-3; D perhaps matches TRBD1 (5 bases). Trimming took off 0 bases at V and 0 bases at J, with 8 bases between the two ends. This CDR3 has 15 residues. Germline V gene sequence: CDR1 SGHRS, CDR2 YFSETQ. The CDR3 region is CASSLVSGSTDTQYF. The CDR3, as DNA: TGCGCCAGCAGCTTGGTATCAGGGAGCACAGATACGCAGTATTTT. Full variable domain (rest looked up from reference TRBV5-1 and TRBJ2-3): KAGVTQTPRYLIKTRGQQVTLSCSPISGHRSVSWYQQTPGQGLQFLFEYFSETQRNKGNFPGRFSGRQFSNSRSEMNVSTLELGDSALYLCASSLVSGSTDTQYFGPGTRLTVL.

This clonotype was recorded at least ten times. The CDR3 bases are TGCAGTGCTAGGGACCGGACGGGGAAAAACATTCAGTACTTC. Its protein is CSARDRTGKNIQYF. The chain links TRBV20-1 to TRBJ2-4; maybe TRBD2 (5 bases). V lost 3 bases and J 4 bases, leaving 13 bases between the germline ends. In germline, CDR1 is DFQATT, CDR2 SNEGSKA (reference sequence). This CDR3 is 14 amino acids long.

This clonotype came up a few times. The rearrangement joins TRBV9 to TRBJ1-3; a weak D match, TRBD1 (6 bases). The V end was cut by 0 bases, the J end by 0 bases, with 16 bases between. Germline CDR1 is SGDLS and CDR2 is YYNGEE. There are 18 residues in the CDR3. CDR3 coding DNA: TGTGCCAGCAGCGTAGCAGACGGGGGCACCAGCTCTGGAAACACCATATATTTT. This codes for CASSVADGGTSSGNTIYF.

This clonotype was detected a few times. This chain uses TRBV28 with TRBJ2-5; 8 bases agree with TRBD2. The germline gives CDR1 MDHEN, CDR2 SYDVKM. The J segment lost 5 bases and the V segment lost 6 bases, leaving 14 bases of the junction unmatched. This CDR3 is built from 16 residues. CDR3 bases: TGTGCCAGCAGCCAATCCCCCACGGGGGGGCACGAGACCCAGTACTTC. Its translation is CASSQSPTGGHETQYF.

The sample holds a few counts of this clonotype. This chain joins TRBV20-1 and TRBJ2-3, with D perhaps assigned TRBD1 or TRBD2 (5 bases each). The V and J ends lost 5 bases and 2 bases respectively, with 26 bases between them. Germline CDR1 and CDR2: DFQATT and SNEGSKA (reference sequence). The CDR3 runs 18 residues. The CDR3 DNA sequence: TGCAGTGCTGTAGGGATAAACCAACGGGACCAAAACACAGATACGCAGTATTTT. This sequence encodes CSAVGINQRDQNTDTQYF.

The table lists this clonotype with a few counts. The chain links TRBV12-3 or TRBV12-4 to TRBJ2-5, with 12 bases fitting TRBD2. Trimming took 5 bases from V and 0 from J; bases not matched to a gene: 7. The CDR3 runs 17 residues. The CDR3 here is CASSGFLAGGYQETQYF. Written as DNA, the CDR3 is TGTGCCAGCAGTGGGTTTCTAGCGGGAGGGTACCAAGAGACCCAGTACTTC.

The table lists this clonotype with a few counts. J is TRBJ2-7 and V is TRBV5-1, with 8 positions matching TRBD2. CDR3 length: 15 amino acids. V was pared by 1 base and J by 5 bases, with 8 bases of the junction left unmatched. Germline V gives CDR1 SGHRS, CDR2 YFSETQ. CDR3 protein: CASSLTGGPLHEQYF. The CDR3 nucleotides are TGCGCCAGCAGCTTGACGGGGGGGCCCCTCCACGAGCAGTACTTC.

This clonotype was seen at least ten times. The chain's CDR3 is CASSYTGVREKLFF. CDR3 nucleotides: TGTGCCAGCAGCTACACAGGGGTTCGTGAAAAACTGTTTTTT. The genes are TRBV5-5 and TRBJ1-4, with 7 positions matching TRBD1. The CDR3 contains 14 residues. The junction had 6 bases not matched to a gene; V was cut back by 3 bases and J by 7 bases. Germline CDR1 reads SGHKS; CDR2 reads YYEKEE (reference sequence).

This clonotype was seen ten or more times. The chain joins TRBV27 to TRBJ2-7, with D possibly being TRBD2 (6 bases). Germline V lookup: CDR1 MNHEY, CDR2 SMNVEV (reference sequence). The CDR3 length is 15 residues. The V end was cut by 5 bases, the J end by 0 bases, with 14 bases between. CDR3 DNA sequence: TGTGCCAGCAGTCCTGCCTGGGGGGTCTCCTACGAGCAGTACTTC. Protein product: CASSPAWGVSYEQYF.

The J gene is TRBJ1-2, the V gene TRBV19, with TRBD1 matching 7 bases. This CDR3 is built from 14 residues. The germline V gene encodes CDR1 LNHDA and CDR2 SQIVND (reference sequence). V lost 5 bases, J lost 4 bases, and 7 bases stayed unmatched. The CDR3 region is CASSVRDSLYGYTF. In DNA form, the CDR3 reads TGTGCCAGTAGTGTTCGGGACAGCCTCTATGGCTACACCTTC.

There are a few counts of this clonotype. The gene calls are TRBV7-2 and TRBJ2-7; D not certain. This CDR3 has 13 amino acids. V was shortened by 5 bases and J by 6 bases, with 14 bases between the two germline ends. Germline assignment: CDR1 SGHTA and CDR2 FQGNSA. Here the CDR3 DNA reads TGTGCCAGCAGCCAGACGGCCTCAGGCGAGCAGTACTTC. Translated: CASSQTASGEQYF.

This clonotype was picked up a small number of times. This rearrangement joins TRBV12-3 or TRBV12-4 to TRBJ2-5; D gene uncertain. This CDR3 has 12 amino acids. V was cut by 5 bases and J by 5 bases, with 9 bases left in between. DNA of the CDR3: TGTGCCAGCAGTGAACTAAAGGAGACCCAGTACTTC. As protein: CASSELKETQYF.

The chain joins TRBV11-2 to TRBJ2-1; D remains unclear. V was trimmed by 5 bases and J by 8 bases, leaving 16 bases between them. Germline lookup yields CDR1 SGHAT and CDR2 FQNNGV. The CDR3 has 14 amino acids. CDR3: CASSPGGWAHEQFF. The CDR3 coding sequence is TGTGCCAGCAGCCCGGGCGGTTGGGCCCATGAGCAGTTCTTC.

The sample holds one count of this clonotype. This chain connects TRBV7-3 to TRBJ2-3, with no clear D. The germline V and J ends were trimmed by 3 bases and 3 bases, with 4 bases remaining between them. This CDR3 contains 12 residues. The V gene's germline CDR1 is SGHTA and CDR2 FQGTGA. The DNA of the CDR3 is TGTGCCAGCAGCTTCAGAACAGATACGCAGTATTTT. Translation gives CASSFRTDTQYF.

This clonotype has a handful of counts. The rearrangement links TRBV28 to TRBJ2-1; 9 bases line up with TRBD2. V dropped 4 bases and J dropped 2; count of bases not matched to a gene: 9. The CDR3 extends over 17 amino acids. Germline V gene lookup returns CDR1 MDHEN and CDR2 SYDVKM. CDR3 sequence reads: CASSYPFSGSTYNEQFF. CDR3 DNA sequence: TGTGCCAGCAGTTACCCGTTTAGCGGGAGTACCTACAATGAGCAGTTCTTC.

This clonotype was seen only a few times. V usage is TRBV12-5 and J usage is TRBJ1-2; 7 bases agree with TRBD1. CDR3 length: 15 residues. Germline V gives CDR1 LGHNT, CDR2 FRNRAP. V lost 7 bases to trimming and J lost 3 bases; unmatched junction nucleotides: 11. The CDR3 DNA reads as TGTGCTAGTGCCTTGGTGGGGACAGAATACTATGGCTACACCTTC. Translation: CASALVGTEYYGYTF. Supplemented by reference TRBV12-5 and TRBJ1-2, the full variable domain reads DARVTQTPRHKVTEMGQEVTMRCQPILGHNTVFWYRQTMMQGLELLAYFRNRAPLDDSGMPKDRFSAEMPDATLATLKIQPSEPRDSAVYFCASALVGTEYYGYTFGSGTRLTVV.

The table lists this clonotype with a few counts. The gene calls are TRBV5-1 and TRBJ1-3, with 9 bases fitting TRBD1. With V trimmed by 3 bases and J by 2 bases, 6 bases remained unmatched. This CDR3 has 16 amino acids. Germline CDR1 is SGHRS and CDR2 is YFSETQ. The CDR3 spells CASSSRQGGPGNTIYF. The CDR3 DNA reads as TGCGCCAGCAGCTCCCGACAGGGGGGACCTGGAAACACCATATATTTT.

The sample holds a few counts of this clonotype. The gene calls are TRBV7-9 and TRBJ2-1; TRBD2 agrees at 11 bases. Trimming took 5 bases from V and 6 from J; bases not matched to a gene: 9. The CDR3 sequence is 16 residues long. CDR1 and CDR2 (germline): SEHNR, FQNEAQ (reference sequence). CDR3 amino acids: CASSGLAGGMANEQFF. CDR3 in DNA: TGTGCCAGCAGCGGGCTAGCGGGGGGAATGGCCAATGAGCAGTTCTTC.

This chain uses TRBV10-3 with TRBJ2-7; TRBD1 matches 12 bases. The CDR3 spans 16 residues. V lost 2 bases, J lost 5 bases, and 7 bases stayed unmatched. Germline V CDR1 and CDR2: ENHRY, SYGVKD. DNA of the CDR3: TGTGCCATCAGTGAGGTCCCTGGGACAGGGGGCGACGAGCAGTACTTC. It encodes CAISEVPGTGGDEQYF.

This clonotype was counted many times. The chain has TRBV4-1 and TRBJ2-7; 8 bases agree with TRBD1. This CDR3 has 17 residues. Unmatched junction bases numbered 13, after V lost 4 bases and J lost 2 bases. Germline loops: CDR1 MGHRA, CDR2 YSYEKL. The CDR3 protein is CASSPKVTGTGTYEQYF. CDR3 in DNA: TGCGCCAGCAGCCCCAAGGTTACCGGGACAGGAACCTACGAGCAGTACTTC.

This clonotype has only a few counts. The chain recombines TRBV7-7 with TRBJ2-2, with 7 bases lining up with TRBD2. The junction had 13 bases not matched to a gene; V was cut back by 8 bases and J by 4 bases. The CDR3 has 16 amino acids. Germline CDR1 and CDR2: SSHAT and FNYEAQ (reference sequence). The CDR3 nucleotides are TGTGCCAGCTCCGCCTGGGGGGGGGAAGGCACCGGGGAGCTGTTTTTT. This gives the protein CASSAWGGEGTGELFF.

CDR3 amino acids: CASSSVNRRGTEAFF. In DNA, the CDR3 is TGTGCCAGCAGCTCTGTCAATCGGCGCGGGACTGAAGCTTTCTTT. The J gene is TRBJ1-1, the V gene TRBV28; D is undetermined. Germline V CDR1 and CDR2: MDHEN, SYDVKM. The CDR3 runs 15 residues. The V and J ends lost 6 bases and 5 bases respectively, with 19 bases between them.

The chain carries TRBV28 and TRBJ1-5; maybe TRBD1 (5 bases). V gave up 6 bases and J gave up 9 bases, with 21 bases separating them. The CDR3 totals 15 residues. CDR1 and CDR2 (germline): MDHEN, SYDVKM. In DNA form, the CDR3 reads TGTGCCAGCAGCCGGCCCCAGGGCACAGGTCGGCCCCAGCATTTT. This gives the protein CASSRPQGTGRPQHF. Full variable domain (remainder filled in from reference TRBV28 and TRBJ1-5): DVKVTQSSRYLVKRTGEKVFLECVQDMDHENMFWYRQDPGLGLRLIYFSYDVKMKEKGDIPEGYSVSREKKERFSLILESASTNQTSMYLCASSRPQGTGRPQHFGDGTRLSIL.

The chain is built from TRBV20-1 and TRBJ2-3; a weak D match, TRBD2 (6 bases). The germline V gene has CDR1 DFQATT and CDR2 SNEGSKA (reference sequence). CDR3 size: 14 residues. The V end was cut by 3 bases, the J end by 4 bases, with 14 bases between. CDR3 region: CSASSGSGADTQYF. The CDR3 nucleotides read TGCAGTGCTAGTTCCGGGAGCGGTGCAGATACGCAGTATTTT.

The chain carries TRBV6-1 and TRBJ2-1, with 15 positions matching TRBD2. V was clipped by 2 bases and J by 6 bases; unmatched bases: 2. CDR1 and CDR2 from the germline V gene are MNHNS and SASEGT. The CDR3 consists of 16 residues. CDR3 DNA sequence: TGTGCCAGCAGTGAATGGACTAGCGGGAGGGCCAATGAGCAGTTCTTC. Translating it yields CASSEWTSGRANEQFF.

The chain carries TRBV5-1 and TRBJ1-2, with D unresolved. Germline loops: CDR1 SGHRS, CDR2 YFSETQ. V shed 0 bases and J shed 2 bases, with 8 bases lying between them. CDR3 length: 14 residues. The CDR3 nucleotides are TGCGCCAGCAGCTTGGAATCCCCAAACTATGGCTACACCTTC. It encodes CASSLESPNYGYTF.